Listed here are 28 T cell receptor beta chains from one sample, sequenced in a study of blood T cell repertoires in COVID-19. The assay was immunoSEQ multiplex PCR, and TCRdb's table has in-frame clones only and misses some. The sample contains 450,000 to 600,000 clones, approximately 90% of which appear only once. The sequenced material came from PBMCs or T cells enriched from blood (not recorded which). The receptor set was obtained from a woman aged 18-35 years who had recovered from COVID-19.

This chain connects TRBV6-5 to TRBJ1-1; 7 bases line up with TRBD1. The CDR3 length is 14 residues. The V gene end was trimmed by 6 bases and the J gene end by 4 bases; junction bases not matched to a gene: 8. Germline V gene lookup returns CDR1 MNHEY and CDR2 SVGAGI. The CDR3 reads CASRARTGVTEAFF. The CDR3 region has the DNA TGTGCCAGCAGGGCCAGGACAGGTGTCACTGAAGCTTTCTTT.

The rearrangement joins TRBV7-6 to TRBJ1-1; 7 nucleotides agree with TRBD1. The CDR3 is 15 amino acids. Germline V gene lookup returns CDR1 SGHVS and CDR2 FNYEAQ. With 5 bases clipped from V and 3 bases from J, the junction kept 9 bases outside the gene matches. The CDR3 reads CASSPWAGGDTEAFF. The CDR3 coding sequence is TGTGCCAGCAGCCCGTGGGCAGGGGGAGACACTGAAGCTTTCTTT.

The chain links TRBV7-8 to TRBJ1-3; D might be TRBD1 (5 bases). The germline V gene encodes CDR1 SGHVS and CDR2 FQNEAQ. V was pared by 5 bases and J by 0 bases, with 17 bases between. The CDR3 sequence is 17 residues long. The CDR3 region has the DNA TGTGCCAGCAGCCCCCAAGGGGCCCTAACCTCTGGAAACACCATATATTTT. Translated: CASSPQGALTSGNTIYF.

V gene TRBV27 combines with J gene TRBJ2-3, with D perhaps TRBD1 (5 bases). The CDR3 has 16 amino acids. CDR1 MNHEY and CDR2 SMNVEV come from the germline V gene (reference sequence). V was cut by 6 bases and J by 4 bases, with 20 bases left in between. The CDR3 DNA reads TGTGCCAGCAGAGACCCTGACAGATACCCCGCAGATACGCAGTATTTT. Encoded protein: CASRDPDRYPADTQYF.

This clone came up a few times. V gene TRBV7-2 combines with J gene TRBJ1-2, with D maybe TRBD1 (6 bases). CDR1 and CDR2 from the germline V gene are SGHTA and FQGNSA. Trimming left V 5 bases short and J 3 bases short, with 16 bases between. The CDR3 loop spans 15 amino acids. Written as DNA, the CDR3 is TGTGCCAGCAGCCGCACATTACAGGGCGACTATGGCTACACCTTC. This encodes CASSRTLQGDYGYTF.

This rearrangement joins TRBV29-1 to TRBJ1-5, with 8 bases fitting TRBD1. The V and J ends lost 1 base and 1 base, in that order; junction bases with no gene match: 6. The CDR3 loop spans 16 amino acids. CDR1 and CDR2 (germline): SQVTM, ANQGSEA. This chain's CDR3 is CSVEAETGASNQPQHF. The CDR3, as DNA: TGCAGCGTTGAAGCCGAGACAGGGGCAAGCAATCAGCCCCAGCATTTT.

The V gene is TRBV28, the J gene TRBJ1-2, with 8 bases matching TRBD1. The CDR3 spans 13 residues. The V and J ends lost 6 bases and 4 bases, in that order; junction bases with no gene match: 4. The germline V gene encodes CDR1 MDHEN and CDR2 SYDVKM. The CDR3, as DNA: TGTGCCAGCAGGATGGACAGGGCCTATGGCTACACCTTC. It specifies CASRMDRAYGYTF.

The V gene is TRBV20-1, the J gene TRBJ1-1, with 7 positions matching TRBD1. Germline loops: CDR1 DFQATT, CDR2 SNEGSKA (reference sequence). The CDR3 extends over 11 amino acids. V was clipped by 6 bases and J by 10 bases; unmatched bases: 8. The CDR3 loop is CSAPYPGGAFF. The DNA of the CDR3 is TGCAGTGCACCTTACCCAGGGGGAGCTTTCTTT.

The V gene is TRBV12-5, the J gene TRBJ2-1; the D is unclear. CDR3 size: 15 residues. V was cut by 1 base and J by 9 bases, with 16 bases left in between. Germline-derived CDR1 and CDR2 are LGHNT and FRNRAP. CDR3 bases: TGTGCTAGTGGTTTGGGGCGCCCCCTCGGCGGTGAGCAGTTCTTC. This translates into CASGLGRPLGGEQFF.

The CDR3 is CASSLGDRGTDTQYF. The DNA of the CDR3 is TGTGCCAGCAGCTTAGGGGACAGGGGGACAGATACGCAGTATTTT. The chain links TRBV11-3 to TRBJ2-3; 11 bases match TRBD1. Unmatched junction bases numbered 0, after V lost 1 base and J lost 3 bases. CDR1 SGHNT and CDR2 YENEEA come from the germline V gene. This CDR3 region has 15 residues.

This clone was seen more than once but under ten times. The CDR3 is CASSQAGAGAEAFF. Here the CDR3 DNA reads TGTGCCAGCAGCCAAGCAGGGGCAGGGGCCGAAGCTTTCTTT. This chain connects TRBV3-1 (or the pseudogene TRBV3-2) to TRBJ1-1; maybe TRBD1 (6 bases). The CDR3 has 14 amino acids. Germline V CDR1 and CDR2: LGHDT, YNNKEL (reference sequence). V was cut by 1 base and J by 8 bases, with 14 bases left in between.

The genes are TRBV2 and TRBJ1-4; D not resolved. The CDR3 consists of 13 residues. V lost 7 bases, J lost 3 bases, and 9 bases lay in between. The germline V gene encodes CDR1 SNHLY and CDR2 FYNNEI. CDR3 in DNA: TGTGCCAGCAATAAGGAGTCTAATGAAAAACTGTTTTTT. Amino acid sequence: CASNKESNEKLFF.

This clone came up a few times. The J gene is TRBJ1-4, the V gene TRBV19; tentative D call: TRBD1 (6 bases). Germline lookup yields CDR1 LNHDA and CDR2 SQIVND (reference sequence). This CDR3 comprises 11 residues. V shed 4 bases and J shed 14 bases, with 11 bases lying between them. The CDR3 region has the DNA TGTGCCAGTAGTACGACGACAGGTCTGTTTTTT. Its protein is CASSTTTGLFF.

The CDR3 DNA follows: TGTGCCAGCAGTCCGCTAACAGGGGTCCCGGCGGGGACCGGGGAGCTGTTTTTT. It yields the protein CASSPLTGVPAGTGELFF. V and J are TRBV27 and TRBJ2-2, with D perhaps matching TRBD1 (7 bases). Trimming pared 5 bases from V and 5 bases from J, leaving 24 bases between. CDR3 length equals 18 residues. Germline V lookup: CDR1 MNHEY, CDR2 SMNVEV (reference sequence).

The gene calls are TRBV5-1 and TRBJ2-5; TRBD2 matches 7 bases. Germline loops: CDR1 SGHRS, CDR2 YFSETQ. Unmatched junction bases numbered 5, after V lost 2 bases and J lost 1 base. The CDR3 has 15 amino acids. CDR3 sequence (DNA): TGCGCCAGCAGCTTTGGGCTAGCGGTCCAAGAGACCCAGTACTTC. Translated: CASSFGLAVQETQYF. Full variable domain (remainder filled in from reference TRBV5-1 and TRBJ2-5): KAGVTQTPRYLIKTRGQQVTLSCSPISGHRSVSWYQQTPGQGLQFLFEYFSETQRNKGNFPGRFSGRQFSNSRSEMNVSTLELGDSALYLCASSFGLAVQETQYFGPGTRLLVL.

V gene TRBV24-1 combines with J gene TRBJ2-1; 8 bases map to TRBD2. The CDR3 consists of 15 residues. The V segment lost 2 bases and the J segment 6 bases; nucleotides outside the gene matches: 5. The germline V gene has CDR1 KGHDR and CDR2 SFDVKD. In DNA, the CDR3 is TGTGCCACCAGTGATTATCCTAGCGGGCTCAATGAGCAGTTCTTC. The encoded protein is CATSDYPSGLNEQFF.

This rearrangement joins TRBV27 to TRBJ2-2; 9 bases are a match to TRBD1. This CDR3 spans 15 amino acids. Germline loops: CDR1 MNHEY, CDR2 SMNVEV (reference sequence). With 4 bases clipped from V and 1 base from J, the junction kept 1 base outside the gene matches. In DNA form, the CDR3 reads TGTGCCAGCAGTTCGGACAGGGGGAACACCGGGGAGCTGTTTTTT. Translation: CASSSDRGNTGELFF.

V and J are TRBV6-5 and TRBJ1-6, with D maybe TRBD1 (5 bases). CDR1 MNHEY and CDR2 SVGAGI come from the germline V gene. CDR3 size: 15 residues. The V gene lost 6 bases and the J gene lost 0 bases, with 9 bases spanning the gap. The CDR3 reads CASRQEGSYNSPLHF. The CDR3, as DNA: TGTGCCAGCAGACAGGAAGGCTCCTATAATTCACCCCTCCACTTT.

The chain has TRBV7-9 and TRBJ1-5; 11 nucleotides agree with TRBD1. The V gene's germline CDR1 is SEHNR and CDR2 FQNEAQ (reference sequence). The CDR3 totals 15 residues. V gave up 7 bases and J gave up 8 bases; unmatched junction bases: 10. The CDR3 region has the DNA TGTGCCAGCACTTGGACAGGGGGCGGAGAGGAGCCCCAGCATTTT. Amino acids: CASTWTGGGEEPQHF.

This clone has a single count. This chain uses TRBV18 with TRBJ1-5; the match to TRBD1 covers 8 bases. Trimming cost V 3 bases and J 2 bases; bases outside gene matches: 3. The CDR3 is 15 amino acids. Germline V lookup: CDR1 KGHSH, CDR2 LQKENI. The CDR3 is CASSPLTGGNQPQHF. The CDR3 nucleotides are TGTGCCAGCTCACCCTTGACAGGGGGCAATCAGCCCCAGCATTTT.

J is TRBJ1-4 and V is TRBV2, with 7 bases aligning to TRBD1. The trim removed 9 bases at V and 5 bases at J, leaving 9 bases unmatched. Germline V CDR1 and CDR2: SNHLY, FYNNEI. This CDR3 comprises 14 residues. CDR3 protein: CARGSPDRNEKLFF. In DNA, the CDR3 is TGTGCCAGGGGGTCCCCGGACAGGAATGAAAAACTGTTTTTT.

The V call is TRBV10-2, the J call TRBJ1-1, with 9 bases fitting TRBD1. This CDR3 region has 13 residues. V trimming: 2 bases; J trimming: 8 bases; junction bases outside the gene matches: 3. Germline V gene data show CDR1 as WSHSY and CDR2 as SAAADI. The CDR3 loop reads CASSEGQGREAFF. The CDR3 DNA sequence: TGCGCCAGCAGTGAGGGACAGGGGAGGGAAGCTTTCTTT.

V usage is TRBV30 and J usage is TRBJ1-6; D possibly corresponds to TRBD1 (5 bases). The CDR3 is 14 amino acids. V shed 0 bases and J shed 4 bases, with 7 bases lying between them. Germline V gene data show CDR1 as GTSNPN and CDR2 as SVGIG (reference sequence). CDR3 in DNA: TGTGCCTGGAGTGTAAACAGGTATAATTCACCCCTCCACTTT. Amino acids: CAWSVNRYNSPLHF.

V usage is TRBV19 and J usage is TRBJ1-6, with D possibly matching TRBD1 (5 bases). CDR3 size: 13 residues. In germline, CDR1 is LNHDA, CDR2 SQIVND (reference sequence). Deletions cut 7 bases from V and 7 bases from J, with 11 bases between. The CDR3, as DNA: TGTGCCAGTAACAGGAGAACGAATTCACCCCTCCACTTT. This translates into CASNRRTNSPLHF.

The sample holds one count of this clone. The chain recombines TRBV2 with TRBJ2-7; TRBD2 aligns across 10 bases. The J segment lost 9 bases and the V segment lost 10 bases, leaving 18 bases of the junction unmatched. The CDR3 has 15 residues. The germline gives CDR1 SNHLY, CDR2 FYNNEI. Here the CDR3 DNA reads TGTGCCACCCGTGCTGCTAGCGGGGGCCCAAAATCGCAGTACTTC. Translation gives CATRAASGGPKSQYF.

The chain combines TRBV2 with TRBJ2-2; perhaps TRBD2 as D (5 bases). The germline V and J ends were trimmed by 5 bases and 4 bases, with 8 bases remaining between them. CDR1 is SNHLY and CDR2 is FYNNEI in the germline V gene. The CDR3 extends over 13 amino acids. CDR3 sequence reads: CASSLAGTGELFF. The CDR3 DNA reads TGTGCCAGCAGTCTAGCAGGCACCGGGGAGCTGTTTTTT.

This chain connects TRBV11-2 to TRBJ1-2; 7 positions match TRBD1. Germline CDR1 SGHAT, CDR2 FQNNGV. The CDR3 extends over 14 amino acids. Germline trimming cut 5 bases from V and 4 bases from J; bases unmatched to any gene: 7. The CDR3: CASSLPDRVYGYTF. As DNA, the CDR3 is TGTGCCAGCAGCCTACCCGACAGGGTCTATGGCTACACCTTC. The full variable domain, in which reference TRBV11-2 and TRBJ1-2 provide the parts outside the CDR3, is EAGVAQSPRYKIIEKRQSVAFWCNPISGHATLYWYQQILGQGPKLLIQFQNNGVVDDSQLPKDRFSAERLKGVDSTLKIQPAKLEDSAVYLCASSLPDRVYGYTFGSGTRLTVV.

The rearrangement uses TRBV12-5 and TRBJ2-7; a weak D match, TRBD2 (7 bases). V was trimmed by 3 bases and J by 6 bases, leaving 9 bases between them. The CDR3 contains 12 residues. CDR1 LGHNT and CDR2 FRNRAP come from the germline V gene. The CDR3 DNA follows: TGTGCTAGTGGTTTCGGGGGGCGCGAGCAGTACTTC. Translation: CASGFGGREQYF.